This T cell receptor beta chain was retrieved from a study of tumor and adjacent non-tumor tissue in lung cancer. Study-wide context: There were around 11 adenocarcinoma, a couple of squamous cell carcinoma and 1 small cell lung cancer cases.

A modified ARM-PCR protocol with three rounds of nested PCR amplified TCRbeta. TCRdb re-derived calls from the multiplex PCR reads in MiXCR, one entry per CDR3 protein. Of some 100,000 distinct CDR3 sequences listed, 60% to 80% are singletons. Study results and caveats: Patients with more diverse tumor TCRs had worse survival. Compared with tumor, normal lung showed significantly lower TCR diversity.

This sample's RNA came from whole unsorted tissue. More than 3 cm separated this lung sample from the edge of the tumor. There are 15 residues in the CDR3. Germline CDR1 is SGHNT and CDR2 is YYREEE (reference sequence). V was cut by 10 bases and J by 2 bases, with 20 bases left in between. This clonotype was observed many times. Antigen: not known. The sequenced material came from distant non-tumor lung tissue. The J gene is TRBJ2-3, the V gene TRBV5-4; possible D gene TRBD2, 7 bases. The TCR originated in a man aged 55 to 70 with non-small cell lung cancer. Here the CDR3 reads CAGSMGGGNTDTQYF. The CDR3 DNA is TGTGCCGGTTCTATGGGAGGGGGTAACACAGATACGCAGTATTTT. Complete variable domain (other parts from reference TRBV5-4 and TRBJ2-3): ETGVTQSPTHLIKTRGQQVTLRCSSQSGHNTVSWYQQALGQGPQFIFQYYREEENGRGNFPPRFSGLQFPNYSSELNVNALELDDSALYLCAGSMGGGNTDTQYFGPGTRLTVL.